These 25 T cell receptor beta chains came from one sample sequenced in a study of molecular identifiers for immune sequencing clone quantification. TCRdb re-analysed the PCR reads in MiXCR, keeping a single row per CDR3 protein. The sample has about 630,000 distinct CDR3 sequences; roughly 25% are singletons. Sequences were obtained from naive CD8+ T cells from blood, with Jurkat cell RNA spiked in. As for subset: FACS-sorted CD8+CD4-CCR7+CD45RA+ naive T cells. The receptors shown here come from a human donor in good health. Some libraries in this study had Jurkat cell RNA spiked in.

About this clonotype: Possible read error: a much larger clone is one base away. CDR3 protein: CASGPDSSGDTIYF. CDR3 bases: TGCGCCAGCGGCCCGGACAGCTCCGGAGACACCATATATTTT. V usage is TRBV5-1 and J usage is TRBJ1-3, with D possibly being TRBD1 (6 bases). The CDR3 loop spans 14 amino acids. The V end was cut by 7 bases, the J end by 8 bases, with 19 bases between. From germline, CDR1 is SGHRS and CDR2 YFSETQ.

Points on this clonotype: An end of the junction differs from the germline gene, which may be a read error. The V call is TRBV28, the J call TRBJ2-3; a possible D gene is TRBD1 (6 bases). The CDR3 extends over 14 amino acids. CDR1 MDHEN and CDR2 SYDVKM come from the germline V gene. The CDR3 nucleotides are TGTGCCCGCAGTTTACATGGGCGGACAGCTACGCAGTATTTT. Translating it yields CARSLHGRTATQYF.

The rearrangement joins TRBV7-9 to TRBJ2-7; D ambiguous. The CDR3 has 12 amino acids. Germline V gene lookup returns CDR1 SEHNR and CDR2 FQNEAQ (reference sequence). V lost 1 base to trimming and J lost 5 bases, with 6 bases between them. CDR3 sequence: CASSLDVDEQYF. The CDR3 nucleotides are TGTGCCAGCAGCTTAGATGTGGACGAGCAGTACTTC. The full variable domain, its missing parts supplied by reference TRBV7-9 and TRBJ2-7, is DTGVSQNPRHKITKRGQNVTFRCDPISEHNRLYWYRQTLGQGPEFLTYFQNEAQLEKSRLLSDRFSAERPKGSFSTLEIQRTEQGDSAMYLCASSLDVDEQYFGPGTRLTVT.

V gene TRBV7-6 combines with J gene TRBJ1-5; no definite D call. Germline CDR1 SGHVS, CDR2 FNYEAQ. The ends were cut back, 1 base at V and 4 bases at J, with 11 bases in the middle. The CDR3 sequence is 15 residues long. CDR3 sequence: CASSLDLRSNQPQHF. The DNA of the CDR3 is TGTGCCAGCAGCTTAGATCTCAGGTCGAATCAGCCCCAGCATTTT.

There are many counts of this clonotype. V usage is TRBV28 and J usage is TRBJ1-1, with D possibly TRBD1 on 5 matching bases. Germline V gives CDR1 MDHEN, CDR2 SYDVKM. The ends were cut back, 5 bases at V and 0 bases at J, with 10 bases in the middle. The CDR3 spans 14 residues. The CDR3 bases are TGTGCCAGCAGTCGGGACGACCTGAACACTGAAGCTTTCTTT. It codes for CASSRDDLNTEAFF.

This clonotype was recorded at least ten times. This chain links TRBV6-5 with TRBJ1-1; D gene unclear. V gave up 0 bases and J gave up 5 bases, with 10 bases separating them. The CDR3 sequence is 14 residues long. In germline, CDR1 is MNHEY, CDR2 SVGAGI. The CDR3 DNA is TGTGCCAGCAGTTACTCGATAGAAGGGACTGAAGCTTTCTTT. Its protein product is CASSYSIEGTEAFF.

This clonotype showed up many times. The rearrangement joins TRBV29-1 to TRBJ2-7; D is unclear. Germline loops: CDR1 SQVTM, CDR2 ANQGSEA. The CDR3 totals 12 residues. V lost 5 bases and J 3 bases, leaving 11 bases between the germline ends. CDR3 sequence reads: CSVSEASYEQYF. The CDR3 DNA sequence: TGCAGCGTTTCAGAGGCCAGCTACGAGCAGTACTTC.

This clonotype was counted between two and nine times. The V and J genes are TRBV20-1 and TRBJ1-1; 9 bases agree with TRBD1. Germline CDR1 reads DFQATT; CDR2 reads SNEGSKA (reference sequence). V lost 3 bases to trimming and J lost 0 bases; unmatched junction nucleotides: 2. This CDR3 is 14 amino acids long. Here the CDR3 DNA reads TGCAGTGCTAGGGACAGGGGAATGAACACTGAAGCTTTCTTT. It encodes CSARDRGMNTEAFF.

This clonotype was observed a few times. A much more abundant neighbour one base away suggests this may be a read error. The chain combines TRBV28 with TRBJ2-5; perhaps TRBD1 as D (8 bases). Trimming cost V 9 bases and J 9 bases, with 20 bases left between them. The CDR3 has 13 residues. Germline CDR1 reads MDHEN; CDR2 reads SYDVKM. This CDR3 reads CASNQGAREPQYF. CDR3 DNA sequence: TGTGCCAGTAACCAGGGGGCGCGGGAGCCCCAGTACTTC.

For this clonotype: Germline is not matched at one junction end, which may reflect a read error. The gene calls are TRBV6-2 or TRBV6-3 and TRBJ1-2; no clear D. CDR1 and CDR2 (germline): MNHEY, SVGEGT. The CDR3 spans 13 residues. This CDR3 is CARSYETLYGYTF. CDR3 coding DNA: TGTGCCCGCAGTTATGAGACCCTGTATGGCTACACCTTC.

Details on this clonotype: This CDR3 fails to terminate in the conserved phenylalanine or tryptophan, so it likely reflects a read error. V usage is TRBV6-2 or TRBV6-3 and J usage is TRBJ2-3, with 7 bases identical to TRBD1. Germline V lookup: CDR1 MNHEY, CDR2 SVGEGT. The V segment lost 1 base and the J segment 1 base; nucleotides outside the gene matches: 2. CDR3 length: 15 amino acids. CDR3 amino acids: CASSYYGQGTDTQYL. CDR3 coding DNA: TGTGCCAGCAGTTACTACGGACAGGGCACAGATACGCAGTATCTT.

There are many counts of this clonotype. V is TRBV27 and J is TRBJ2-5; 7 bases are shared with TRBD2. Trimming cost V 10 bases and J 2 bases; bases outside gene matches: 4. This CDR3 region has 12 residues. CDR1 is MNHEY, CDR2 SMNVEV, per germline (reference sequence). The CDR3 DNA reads TGTGCCATTGGGGGGGTTCAAGAGACCCAGTACTTC. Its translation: CAIGGVQETQYF.

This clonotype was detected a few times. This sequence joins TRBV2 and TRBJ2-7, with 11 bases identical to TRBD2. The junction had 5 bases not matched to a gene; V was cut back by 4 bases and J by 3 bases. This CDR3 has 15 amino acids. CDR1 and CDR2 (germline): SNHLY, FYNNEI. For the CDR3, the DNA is TGTGCCAGCAGTGCACTAGCGGGGGCCCTCTACGAGCAGTACTTC. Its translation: CASSALAGALYEQYF.

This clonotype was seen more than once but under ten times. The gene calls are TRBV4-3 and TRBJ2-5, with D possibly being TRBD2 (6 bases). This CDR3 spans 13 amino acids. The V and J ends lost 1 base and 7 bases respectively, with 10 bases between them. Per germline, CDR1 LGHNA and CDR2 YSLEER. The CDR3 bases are TGCGCCAGCAGCCAAGCGGCCGGGGGGACCCAGTACTTC. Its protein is CASSQAAGGTQYF.

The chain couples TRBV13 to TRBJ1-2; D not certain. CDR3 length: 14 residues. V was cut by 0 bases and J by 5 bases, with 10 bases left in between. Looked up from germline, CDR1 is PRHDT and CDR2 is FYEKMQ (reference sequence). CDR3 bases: TGTGCCAGCAGCTTAGGATCGATGGAGTATGGCTACACCTTC. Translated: CASSLGSMEYGYTF. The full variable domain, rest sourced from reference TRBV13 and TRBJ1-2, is AAGVIQSPRHLIKEKRETATLKCYPIPRHDTVYWYQQGPGQDPQFLISFYEKMQSDKGSIPDRFSAQQFSDYHSELNMSSLELGDSALYFCASSLGSMEYGYTFGSGTRLTVV.

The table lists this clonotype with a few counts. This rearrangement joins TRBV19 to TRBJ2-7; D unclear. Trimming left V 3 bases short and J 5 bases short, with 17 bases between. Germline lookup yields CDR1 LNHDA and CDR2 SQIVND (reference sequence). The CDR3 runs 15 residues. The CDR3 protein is CASSMRQRHDDEQYF. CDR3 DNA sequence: TGTGCCAGTAGTATGAGGCAGCGCCACGACGACGAGCAGTACTTC.

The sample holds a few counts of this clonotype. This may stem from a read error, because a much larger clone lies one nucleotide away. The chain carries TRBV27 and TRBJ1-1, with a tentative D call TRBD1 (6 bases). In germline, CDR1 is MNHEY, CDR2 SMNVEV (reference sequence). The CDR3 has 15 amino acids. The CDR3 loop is CTSSLSGVLNTEAFF. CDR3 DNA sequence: TGTACCAGCAGTTTGTCAGGGGTCCTGAACACTGAAGCTTTCTTT.

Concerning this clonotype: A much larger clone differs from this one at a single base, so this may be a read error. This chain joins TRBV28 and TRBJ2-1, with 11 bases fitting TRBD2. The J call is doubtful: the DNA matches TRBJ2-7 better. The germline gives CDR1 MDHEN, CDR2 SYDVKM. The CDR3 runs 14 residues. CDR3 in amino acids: CASSPPSGRSLQYF. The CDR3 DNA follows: TGTGCCAGCAGTCCACCTAGCGGGAGGAGTCTGCAGTACTTC.

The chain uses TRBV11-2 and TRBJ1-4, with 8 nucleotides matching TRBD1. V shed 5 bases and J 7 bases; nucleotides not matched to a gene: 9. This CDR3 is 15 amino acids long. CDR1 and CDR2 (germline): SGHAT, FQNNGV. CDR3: CASSDWTGRTEKLFF. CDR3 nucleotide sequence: TGTGCCAGCAGCGACTGGACAGGGAGAACTGAAAAACTGTTTTTT.

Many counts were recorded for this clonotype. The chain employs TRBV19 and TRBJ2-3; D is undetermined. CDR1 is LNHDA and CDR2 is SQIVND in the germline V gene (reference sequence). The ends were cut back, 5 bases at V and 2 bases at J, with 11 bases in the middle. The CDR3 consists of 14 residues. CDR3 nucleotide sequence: TGTGCCAGTAGTTTCAGCAGTTTCACAGATACGCAGTATTTT. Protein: CASSFSSFTDTQYF.

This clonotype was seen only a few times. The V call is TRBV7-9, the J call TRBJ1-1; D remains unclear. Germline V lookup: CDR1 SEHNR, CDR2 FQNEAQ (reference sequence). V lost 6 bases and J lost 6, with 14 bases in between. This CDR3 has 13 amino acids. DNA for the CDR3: TGTGCCAGCAGAGCAGATAGTCTCTCTGAAGCTTTCTTT. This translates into CASRADSLSEAFF.

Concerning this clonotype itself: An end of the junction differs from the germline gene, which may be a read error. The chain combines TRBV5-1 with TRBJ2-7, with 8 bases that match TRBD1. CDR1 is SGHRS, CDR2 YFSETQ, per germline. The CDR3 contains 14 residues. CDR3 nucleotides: TGCGCCAGCAGCTTGTCCGGGACAGGCTACGTGCAGTACTTC. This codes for CASSLSGTGYVQYF.

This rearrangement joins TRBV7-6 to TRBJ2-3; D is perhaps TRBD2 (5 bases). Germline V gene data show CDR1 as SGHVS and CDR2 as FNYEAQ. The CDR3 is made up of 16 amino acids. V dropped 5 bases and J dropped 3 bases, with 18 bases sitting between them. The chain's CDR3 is CASSAGVVKRTDTQYF. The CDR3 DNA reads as TGTGCCAGCAGCGCAGGAGTCGTTAAGCGGACAGATACGCAGTATTTT.

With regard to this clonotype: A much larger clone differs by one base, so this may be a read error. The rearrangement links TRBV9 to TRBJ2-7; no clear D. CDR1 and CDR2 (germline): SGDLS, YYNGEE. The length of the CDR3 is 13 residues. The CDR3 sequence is CAGSAAPDYEQYF. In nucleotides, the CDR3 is TGTGCCGGCAGCGCCGCCCCCGACTACGAGCAGTACTTC.

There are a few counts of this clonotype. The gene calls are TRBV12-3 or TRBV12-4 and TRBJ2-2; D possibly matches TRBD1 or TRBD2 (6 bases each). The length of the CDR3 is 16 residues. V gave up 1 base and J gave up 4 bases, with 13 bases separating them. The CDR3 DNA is TGTGCCAGCAGTTTAGTGAGGGGGGCTGGCACCGGGGAGCTGTTTTTT. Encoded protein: CASSLVRGAGTGELFF.